This T cell receptor (beta chain) was recorded in a study of early T cells in non-severe SARS-CoV-2 infection (dated by TCRdb to 2020 to 2022). As for the study more broadly: Because TCR sequencing was done on bulk RNA from unsorted whole blood, the alpha and beta chains could not be paired.

Libraries were prepared through 5' RACE. Sequenced on a NextSeq 500. In the TCR library protocol, unique molecular identifiers were attached to individual cDNA molecules to correct for PCR bias and sequencing error. Both TCR alpha and beta chains were sequenced, and tight co-correlation was observed between alpha and beta sequence abundances in each sample. The study's own analysis went as follows. Decombinator V4 was used to perform V gene, J gene and CDR3 annotation of TCR sequences. Expanded TCRs were defined as changing significantly between any two time points under a Poisson model with p below 0.0001. TCR abundances were normalised to the total number of TCRs sequenced in each sample and reported as counts per million. MAIT TCRs were defined by TRAV1-2 paired with TRAJ12, TRAJ20 or TRAJ33, and iNKT TCRs by TRAV10 paired with TRAJ18. VDJdb, accessed 1 November 2021, was searched for CMV, EBV and SARS-CoV-2 annotated TCRs, with TCRs annotated for multiple antigens excluded. TCRdb reworked the public reads: Q25 trimming with fastp, MiXCR clone assembly, productive beta chains retained. Rows with one shared CDR3 protein collapse into an entry with the most common genes and DNA. These V and J calls are TCRdb output, not the study's own analysis. The sample includes around 35,000 distinct CDR3 sequences, with 5.5% to 7.5% observed a single time. Of the sample, around 6.1% falls within the top ten clones.

A case-control design nested within a healthcare worker cohort in London, UK, was used, with weekly nasopharyngeal swab PCR tests and blood sampling performed. Healthcare workers were recruited during the week of the UK lockdown, between 23 and 31 March 2020, and followed weekly for up to about 15 weeks. According to the germline V gene (reference sequence), CDR1 reads LGHDT and CDR2 reads YNNKEL. Germline trimming amounts to 4 bases on V and 5 bases on J, with 12 as the count of junction bases outside the gene matches. The CDR3 contains 17 residues, cysteine and phenylalanine counted. Only the CDR3 region is kept as DNA, spanning 51 bases read in frame from base 1. This clonotype appeared many times. What this receptor recognizes is not known. No per-base quality is available; no much larger clone lies one base away. Points the paper makes about the study in general: VDJdb matching was skewed toward anti-spike CD8 responses and likely underestimated virus-specific expansions, missing private and CD4 specificities.

Sequencing input: whole blood. The sequence derives from an adult who was a healthcare worker with PCR-confirmed SARS-CoV-2 infection or an uninfected control (not recorded which). Recombination joined TRBV3-1 with TRBJ2-5; TRBD2 fits 11 bases in the junction. The nucleotide sequence is given as TGTGCCAGCAGCCCCGGGACTAGCGGTGGAGTCGGTGAGACCCAGTACTTC. This codes for CASSPGTSGGVGETQYF.